The 21 T cell receptor beta chains presented below share a single source sample, sequenced in a study of blood T cell repertoires in COVID-19. Profiled with immunoSEQ multiplex PCR; TCRdb holds only in-frame clones, not every one. The table records roughly 130,000 clones, less than 90% of them present only once. The sample comprised peripheral blood. The receptors were sampled from a woman in her 30s who had recovered from COVID-19.

The rearrangement joins TRBV7-8 to TRBJ2-7; weak D call: TRBD2 (6 bases). CDR1 and CDR2 (germline): SGHVS, FQNEAQ. This CDR3 comprises 15 residues. The ends were cut back, 1 base at V and 4 bases at J, with 14 bases in the middle. The CDR3 DNA reads TGTGCCAGCAGCTTAGGATCGGGGGATCTTTACGAGCAGTACTTC. It encodes CASSLGSGDLYEQYF.

The chain couples TRBV11-3 to TRBJ2-5; 13 bases are shared with TRBD2. J gave up 1 base and V 6 bases, and 5 bases lay outside the gene matches. The CDR3 consists of 16 residues. Germline V CDR1 and CDR2: SGHNT, YENEEA. This CDR3 reads CASSPGLAGAQETQYF. For the CDR3, the DNA is TGTGCCAGCAGTCCTGGACTAGCGGGGGCCCAAGAGACCCAGTACTTC.

The V gene is TRBV7-2, the J gene TRBJ1-2, with 7 bases aligning to TRBD1. This CDR3 spans 12 amino acids. Germline V CDR1 and CDR2: SGHTA, FQGNSA. V was pared by 1 base and J by 8 bases, with 1 base of the junction left unmatched. CDR3 amino acids: CASSLVGGGYTF. The CDR3 DNA is TGTGCCAGCAGCTTAGTAGGGGGCGGCTACACCTTC. Complete variable domain (other parts from reference TRBV7-2 and TRBJ1-2): GAGVSQSPSNKVTEKGKDVELRCDPISGHTALYWYRQSLGQGLEFLIYFQGNSAPDKSGLPSDRFSAERTGGSVSTLTIQRTQQEDSAVYLCASSLVGGGYTFGSGTRLTVV.

The chain employs TRBV2 and TRBJ1-1; perhaps TRBD1 as D (6 bases). There are 12 residues in the CDR3. Germline CDR1 and CDR2: SNHLY and FYNNEI. With 6 bases removed from V and 5 bases from J, the gap between germline ends came to 10 bases. For the CDR3, the DNA is TGTGCCAGCAGCTTCGGACAGACTGAAGCTTTCTTT. Translated, it gives CASSFGQTEAFF.

This rearrangement joins TRBV7-3 to TRBJ2-3; no clear D. Germline V gives CDR1 SGHTA, CDR2 FQGTGA. This CDR3 is 17 amino acids long. Trimming pared 5 bases from V and 0 bases from J, leaving 18 bases between. The CDR3 loop is CASSPLPLSTSTDTQYF. The CDR3 DNA reads as TGTGCCAGCAGCCCTTTGCCCTTATCAACTAGCACAGATACGCAGTATTTT. The complete variable domain, with remaining parts taken from reference TRBV7-3 and TRBJ2-3, reads GAGVSQTPSNKVTEKGKYVELRCDPISGHTALYWYRQSLGQGPEFLIYFQGTGAADDSGLPNDRFFAVRPEGSVSTLKIQRTERGDSAVYLCASSPLPLSTSTDTQYFGPGTRLTVL.

This CDR3 reads CASTIRTGVNSPLHF. The DNA for the CDR3 is TGTGCCAGCACGATCCGGACAGGGGTAAATTCACCCCTCCACTTT. The genes are TRBV5-5 and TRBJ1-6, with 9 bases that match TRBD1. After removal of 6 bases from V and 7 bases from J, the junction contained 8 bases not matched to a gene. From germline, CDR1 is SGHKS and CDR2 YYEKEE (reference sequence). This CDR3 is built from 15 residues.

The V call is TRBV29-1, the J call TRBJ2-7, with unresolved D. CDR1 SQVTM and CDR2 ANQGSEA come from the germline V gene. The CDR3 contains 12 residues. The V and J ends lost 0 bases and 3 bases respectively, with 6 bases between them. The CDR3 region is CSVEDSVYEQYF. The CDR3 DNA reads as TGCAGCGTTGAAGACAGTGTCTACGAGCAGTACTTC.

The chain has TRBV5-1 and TRBJ1-1; weak D call: TRBD1 (6 bases). This CDR3 is 17 amino acids long. Looked up from germline, CDR1 is SGHRS and CDR2 is YFSETQ. V shed 1 base and J shed 4 bases, with 20 bases lying between them. In DNA, the CDR3 is TGCGCCAGCAGCTTGTCGCCAGGGGCAGAGGTTTCCACTGAAGCTTTCTTT. The encoded protein is CASSLSPGAEVSTEAFF.

The chain combines TRBV5-1 with TRBJ2-1; possible D gene TRBD2, 6 bases. The CDR3 length is 14 residues. V lost 4 bases and J lost 4, with 12 bases in between. Germline V gives CDR1 SGHRS, CDR2 YFSETQ. CDR3 residues: CASSPGTGYNEQFF. The CDR3 region has the DNA TGCGCCAGCAGCCCCGGGACTGGATACAATGAGCAGTTCTTC. The entire variable domain, with the rest obtained from reference TRBV5-1 and TRBJ2-1, is as follows: KAGVTQTPRYLIKTRGQQVTLSCSPISGHRSVSWYQQTPGQGLQFLFEYFSETQRNKGNFPGRFSGRQFSNSRSEMNVSTLELGDSALYLCASSPGTGYNEQFFGPGTRLTVL.

The CDR3 protein is CASSPSSGETQYF. The CDR3 DNA reads as TGTGCCAGCAGCCCCTCTTCGGGGGAGACCCAGTACTTC. J is TRBJ2-5 and V is TRBV4-2, with D possibly matching TRBD2 (5 bases). This CDR3 spans 13 amino acids. The germline V gene has CDR1 LGHNA and CDR2 YNFKEQ. V dropped 4 bases and J dropped 5 bases, with 11 bases sitting between them.

The V call is TRBV5-4, the J call TRBJ2-7, with no clear D. The CDR3 totals 15 residues. Trimming cost V 2 bases and J 2 bases, with 14 bases left between them. Germline V gene data show CDR1 as SGHNT and CDR2 as YYREEE (reference sequence). DNA of the CDR3: TGTGCCAGCAGCTTTACTCCGGTAGTAACCTACGAGCAGTACTTC. This translates into CASSFTPVVTYEQYF.

The chain uses TRBV10-3 and TRBJ2-1; 10 nucleotides line up with TRBD2. Germline V gene lookup returns CDR1 ENHRY and CDR2 SYGVKD. Trimming took 6 bases from V and 5 from J; bases not matched to a gene: 4. The CDR3 totals 14 residues. The DNA of the CDR3 is TGTGCCATCAGGCAGCGGGAGGGCAACAATGAGCAGTTCTTC. This codes for CAIRQREGNNEQFF.

V usage is TRBV5-1 and J usage is TRBJ1-2, with 9 bases lining up with TRBD1. Germline CDR1 is SGHRS and CDR2 is YFSETQ. The CDR3 is 16 amino acids. Trimming cost V 4 bases and J 2 bases; bases outside gene matches: 9. The CDR3 DNA reads TGCGCCAGCAGCACCTTAAGAGGACAGGGGAACTATGGCTACACCTTC. This gives the protein CASSTLRGQGNYGYTF.

This clone has only one observation. The chain has TRBV11-2 and TRBJ2-1, with 11 bases aligning to TRBD2. This CDR3 spans 16 amino acids. The V gene's germline CDR1 is SGHAT and CDR2 FQNNGV. The V segment lost 5 bases and the J segment 1 base; nucleotides outside the gene matches: 4. The CDR3 spells CASSTGTSGSYNEQFF. The CDR3 bases are TGTGCCAGCAGCACAGGGACTAGCGGATCCTACAATGAGCAGTTCTTC.

Remarks on this clone: Within the sample, other DNA sequences also encode this same CDR3. The rearrangement uses TRBV5-4 and TRBJ1-6; D is ambiguous. This CDR3 is 16 amino acids long. Per germline, CDR1 SGHNT and CDR2 YYREEE (reference sequence). Trimming pared 1 base from V and 0 bases from J, leaving 8 bases between. In DNA, the CDR3 is TGTGCCAGCAGCTTGTCGGGTAGCTCCTATAATTCACCCCTCCACTTT. Translating gives CASSLSGSSYNSPLHF.

J is TRBJ1-3 and V is TRBV7-2, with 9 bases aligning to TRBD1. Germline V gives CDR1 SGHTA, CDR2 FQGNSA. V lost 5 bases and J lost 2; bases outside the gene matches: 4. The CDR3 consists of 15 residues. CDR3 in DNA: TGTGCCAGCAGCCCACAGGGGGCGCCTGGAAACACCATATATTTT. Its translation: CASSPQGAPGNTIYF.

The chain carries TRBV7-2 and TRBJ2-7; TRBD1 matches 10 bases. V was clipped by 5 bases and J by 3 bases; unmatched bases: 4. This CDR3 is 14 amino acids long. The germline V gene encodes CDR1 SGHTA and CDR2 FQGNSA. The CDR3 coding sequence is TGTGCCAGCAGCCCGGACAGGGGGAACTACGAGCAGTACTTC. Translated: CASSPDRGNYEQYF.

DNA for the CDR3: TGTGCCAGCAGTGAACAGGCCCTATTTCAGTTCTTC. Its translation is CASSEQALFQFF. This chain links TRBV2 with TRBJ2-1; no clear D. The CDR3 runs 12 residues. The V gene's germline CDR1 is SNHLY and CDR2 FYNNEI. Trimming stripped 2 bases from V and 13 bases from J, with 12 bases between.

This clone was counted a single time. As DNA, the CDR3 is TGTGCCAGCAGTAAAGGGGACAGGGGGGGAGCTAATGAAAAACTGTTTTTT. The encoded protein is CASSKGDRGGANEKLFF. This chain links TRBV6-1 with TRBJ1-4, with TRBD1 matching over 11 bases. The CDR3 extends over 17 amino acids. Germline V CDR1 and CDR2: MNHNS, SASEGT. The V segment lost 5 bases and the J segment 3 bases; nucleotides outside the gene matches: 8.

The chain recombines TRBV28 with TRBJ2-5; 11 bases agree with TRBD2. Unmatched junction bases numbered 9, after V lost 5 bases and J lost 4 bases. The CDR3 sequence is 16 residues long. Germline V gives CDR1 MDHEN, CDR2 SYDVKM. The DNA for the CDR3 is TGTGCCAGCAGTCTCTTAGCGGGGGGGACGAGAGAGACCCAGTACTTC. It translates to CASSLLAGGTRETQYF.

This clone was recorded once. V gene TRBV6-5 combines with J gene TRBJ2-7; D is uncertain. V shed 3 bases and J shed 4 bases, with 4 bases lying between them. CDR3 length equals 11 residues. Germline V gene sequence: CDR1 MNHEY, CDR2 SVGAGI. CDR3 amino acids: CASSYKYEQYF. The CDR3 DNA follows: TGTGCCAGCAGTTATAAATACGAGCAGTACTTC.